The clone carrying this T cell receptor beta chain was seen only a few times. This CDR3 has 12 residues. V was clipped by 1 base and J by 10 bases, with 8 bases between them. Germline CDR1 MDHEN, CDR2 SYDVKM. The time point is: pretreatment peripheral blood. Per patient, between 1 and 8 samples were collected at pretreatment and on-treatment time points. This table comes from immunoSEQ multiplex PCR, and its TCRdb copy is limited to in-frame clones, with some not included. Among more than 55,000 clones listed, about 81% were seen once. The data stem from a study of PD-L1 blockade in urothelial cancer. Across the whole study: Patients had undergone 0 to 3 prior chemotherapy regimens.

The receptor comes from a man between 65 and 80 years old with urothelial cancer. The rearrangement uses TRBV28 and TRBJ2-1, with TRBD2 as a possible D gene (5 bases). The sample was PBMCs, taken around atezolizumab (anti-PD-L1) treatment. The CDR3 DNA reads as TGTGCCAGCAGTTTATATACGGGAGAGCAGTTCTTC. It specifies CASSLYTGEQFF.